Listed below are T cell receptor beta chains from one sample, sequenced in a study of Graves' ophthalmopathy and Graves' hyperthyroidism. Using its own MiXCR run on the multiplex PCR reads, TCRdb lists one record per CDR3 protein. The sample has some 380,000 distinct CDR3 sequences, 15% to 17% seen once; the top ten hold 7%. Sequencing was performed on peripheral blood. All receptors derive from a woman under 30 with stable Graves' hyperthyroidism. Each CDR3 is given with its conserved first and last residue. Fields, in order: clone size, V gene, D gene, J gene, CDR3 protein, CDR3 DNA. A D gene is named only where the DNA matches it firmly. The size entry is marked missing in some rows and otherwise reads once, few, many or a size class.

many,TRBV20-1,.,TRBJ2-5,CSATRGGETQYF,TGCAGTGCCACGAGGGGCGGGGAGACCCAGTACTTC
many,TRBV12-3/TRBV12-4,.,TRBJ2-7,CASSVDRGAGEQYF,TGTGCCAGCAGTGTGGACAGAGGTGCGGGCGAGCAGTACTTC
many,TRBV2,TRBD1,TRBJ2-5,CASSDMGQGQETQYF,TGTGCCAGCAGTGATATGGGACAGGGACAAGAGACCCAGTACTTC
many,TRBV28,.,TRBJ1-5,CASGPRLSNQPQHF,TGTGCCAGCGGCCCAAGACTTAGCAATCAGCCCCAGCATTTT
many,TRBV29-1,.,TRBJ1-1,CSVEEGASTVGAFF,TGCAGCGTTGAAGAGGGAGCCAGTACGGTTGGAGCTTTCTTT
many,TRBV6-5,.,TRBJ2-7,CASSYSSGDEQYF,TGTGCCAGCAGTTACTCGTCCGGGGATGAGCAGTACTTC
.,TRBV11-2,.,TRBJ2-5,CASSLGSVGETQYF,TGTGCCAGCAGCTTAGGATCGGTTGGAGAGACCCAGTACTTC
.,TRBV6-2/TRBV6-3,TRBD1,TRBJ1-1,CASSYPLETGTNRGEAFF,TGTGCCAGCAGTTACCCCCTCGAGACAGGGACTAATCGTGGTGAAGCTTTCTTT
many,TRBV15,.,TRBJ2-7,CATSGLQGRTSYEQYF,TGTGCCACCAGCGGCTTACAGGGGAGGACCTCCTACGAGCAGTACTTC
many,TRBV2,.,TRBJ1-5,CASSERRQWYSNQPQHF,TGTGCCAGCAGTGAGCGGAGACAGTGGTATAGCAATCAGCCCCAGCATTTT
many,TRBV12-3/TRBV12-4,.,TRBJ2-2,CASSEVPDTGELFF,TGTGCCAGCAGTGAGGTACCCGACACCGGGGAGCTGTTTTTT
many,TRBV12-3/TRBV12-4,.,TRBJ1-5,CASKKGPQPQHF,TGTGCCAGCAAAAAGGGTCCTCAGCCCCAGCATTTT
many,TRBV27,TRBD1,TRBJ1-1,CASRSWGQGVNTEAFF,TGTGCCAGCAGGTCTTGGGGACAGGGGGTGAACACTGAAGCTTTCTTT
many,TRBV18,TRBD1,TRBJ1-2,CASSPSRGLGYGYTF,TGTGCCAGCTCACCATCAAGGGGGCTGGGCTATGGCTACACCTTC
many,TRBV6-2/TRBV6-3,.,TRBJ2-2,CASSYSSGGPGELFF,TGTGCCAGCAGTTACTCCTCCGGGGGGCCAGGGGAGCTGTTTTTT
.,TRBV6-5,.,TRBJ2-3,CASSYSESGADTQYF,TGTGCCAGCAGTTACTCGGAGAGTGGGGCAGATACGCAGTATTTT
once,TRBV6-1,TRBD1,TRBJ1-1,CASSGTGLLNTEAFF,TGTGCCAGCAGCGGGACAGGGCTATTGAACACTGAAGCTTTCTTT
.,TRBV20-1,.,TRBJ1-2,CSATEGGNGYTF,TGCAGTGCTACGGAAGGGGGAAATGGCTACACCTTC
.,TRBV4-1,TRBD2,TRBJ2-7,CASSHSGTSGPEQYF,TGCGCCAGCAGCCATTCCGGGACTAGCGGACCCGAGCAGTACTTC
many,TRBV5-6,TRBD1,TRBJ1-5,CASSLGTGLGHQPQHF,TGTGCCAGCAGCTTGGGGACAGGGTTGGGGCATCAGCCCCAGCATTTT
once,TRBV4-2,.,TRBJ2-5,CASSQRLAHPEHFF,TGTGCCAGCAGCCAACGTCTTGCCCACCCCGAGCATTTCTTC
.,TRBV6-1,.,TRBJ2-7,CASKNTVGEQYF,TGTGCCAGCAAGAATACCGTCGGCGAGCAGTACTTC
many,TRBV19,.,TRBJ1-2,CASSIGDGFWGYTF,TGTGCCAGTAGTATTGGGGACGGTTTCTGGGGCTACACCTTC